Listed below are T cell receptor beta chains from one sample, sequenced in a study of shared clonotypes between healthy human individuals. The method was immunoSEQ multiplex PCR; TCRdb's version includes in-frame clones alone and lacks a portion of them. This sample has more than 500,000 clones, with 90% to 95% found just once. The sequencing sample was made of naive CD8+ T cells sorted from blood. The receptor set was obtained from a young woman in good health. The CDR3 runs from the conserved cysteine through the conserved F or W. The D gene is left open where the match is weak. Some rows have no size entry. The others give once, few or many, or a class for an expanded clone.

J gene: TRBJ1-1; D gene: TRBD1; clone size: -; V gene: TRBV9; CDR3 DNA: TGTGCCAGCAGCGGTTTTCAGGGGGGCACTGAAGCTTTCTTT; CDR3 protein: CASSGFQGGTEAFF
J gene: TRBJ2-3; D gene: -; clone size: -; V gene: TRBV27; CDR3 DNA: TGTGCCAGCAGTTTATCGCCGGGCGGGGGCACAGATACGCAGTATTTT; CDR3 protein: CASSLSPGGGTDTQYF
J gene: TRBJ1-1; D gene: TRBD1; clone size: -; V gene: TRBV19; CDR3 DNA: TGTGCCAGTAGTCAGGGGGCAGGCACTGAAGCTTTCTTT; CDR3 protein: CASSQGAGTEAFF
J gene: TRBJ2-1; D gene: TRBD2; clone size: -; V gene: TRBV4-1; CDR3 DNA: TGCGCCAGCAGTTCGAGCGGGAGGGGCGACAATGAGCAGTTCTTC; CDR3 protein: CASSSSGRGDNEQFF
J gene: TRBJ2-5; D gene: -; clone size: -; V gene: TRBV28; CDR3 DNA: TGTGCCAGCAGCCTCAGCGGGCCCCAAGAGACCCAGTACTTC; CDR3 protein: CASSLSGPQETQYF
J gene: TRBJ2-7; D gene: -; clone size: -; V gene: TRBV5-6; CDR3 DNA: TGTGCCAGCAGCCCTTTAGTGGGCGGATCCTACGAGCAGTACTTC; CDR3 protein: CASSPLVGGSYEQYF
J gene: TRBJ2-6; D gene: -; clone size: -; V gene: TRBV10-3; CDR3 DNA: TGTGCCATCAGTCTATCAATCTGTCAAAGTCGGGCCAACGTCCTGACTTTC; CDR3 protein: CAISLSICQSRANVLTF
J gene: TRBJ1-1; D gene: -; clone size: -; V gene: TRBV21-1; CDR3 DNA: TGTGCCAGCAGCAAACACAACACTGAAGCTTTCTTT; CDR3 protein: CASSKHNTEAFF
J gene: TRBJ2-2; D gene: TRBD1; clone size: -; V gene: TRBV27; CDR3 DNA: TGTGCCAGCAGTTTCCCGGGACAGCAGAACACCGGGGAGCTGTTTTTT; CDR3 protein: CASSFPGQQNTGELFF
J gene: TRBJ2-5; D gene: TRBD1; clone size: once; V gene: TRBV19; CDR3 DNA: TGTGCCAGTAGTATCTCAGAAGGGACAGCACAAGAGACCCAGTACTTC; CDR3 protein: CASSISEGTAQETQYF
J gene: TRBJ1-5; D gene: -; clone size: -; V gene: TRBV7-2; CDR3 DNA: TGTGCCAGCAGCTCCGAAACAGGGAGTCAGCCCCAGCATTTT; CDR3 protein: CASSSETGSQPQHF
J gene: TRBJ1-1; D gene: -; clone size: -; V gene: TRBV11-2; CDR3 DNA: TGTGCCAGCAGCTTAGAGAACCGTATGAACACTGAAGCTTTCTTT; CDR3 protein: CASSLENRMNTEAFF
J gene: TRBJ1-5; D gene: -; clone size: -; V gene: TRBV27; CDR3 DNA: TGTGCCAGCAGTTCGGGCAATCAGCCCCAGCATTTT; CDR3 protein: CASSSGNQPQHF
J gene: TRBJ1-1; D gene: -; clone size: -; V gene: TRBV27; CDR3 DNA: TGTGCCAGCAGTTTATCGTATGCCAATGAAGCTTTCTTT; CDR3 protein: CASSLSYANEAFF
J gene: TRBJ1-5; D gene: -; clone size: -; V gene: TRBV2; CDR3 DNA: TGTGCCAGCAGGGGGGAGAGCCATCAGCCCCAGCATTTT; CDR3 protein: CASRGESHQPQHF
J gene: TRBJ1-2; D gene: -; clone size: -; V gene: TRBV5-6; CDR3 DNA: TGTGCCAGCAGCTCTACGTTTGGGCAAGACTATGGCTACACCTTC; CDR3 protein: CASSSTFGQDYGYTF
J gene: TRBJ1-2; D gene: -; clone size: once; V gene: TRBV7-2; CDR3 DNA: TGTGCCAGCACCTGGGGGCGAGGCTATGGCTACACCTTC; CDR3 protein: CASTWGRGYGYTF
J gene: TRBJ2-7; D gene: TRBD1; clone size: -; V gene: TRBV9; CDR3 DNA: TGTGCCAGCAGCCCGGGGACAGGGGGCGAATACGAGCAGTACTTC; CDR3 protein: CASSPGTGGEYEQYF
J gene: TRBJ2-3; D gene: -; clone size: -; V gene: TRBV4-1; CDR3 DNA: TGCGCCAGCAGAGAAGGCGATACGCAGTATTTT; CDR3 protein: CASREGDTQYF
J gene: TRBJ1-2; D gene: -; clone size: -; V gene: TRBV28; CDR3 DNA: TGTGCCAGCACCCCAAGGCAGAAACTCCTTTATGGCTACACCTTC; CDR3 protein: CASTPRQKLLYGYTF
J gene: TRBJ2-4; D gene: TRBD2; clone size: once; V gene: TRBV13; CDR3 DNA: TGTGCCAGCAGCTGGCGCGGGACTAGCTTGCACATTCAGTACTTC; CDR3 protein: CASSWRGTSLHIQYF
J gene: TRBJ2-2; D gene: -; clone size: -; V gene: TRBV5-4; CDR3 DNA: TGTGCCAGCAGCTTCGGCGCAGGGGCGAACACCGGGGAGCTGTTTTTT; CDR3 protein: CASSFGAGANTGELFF
J gene: TRBJ2-1; D gene: TRBD2; clone size: -; V gene: TRBV7-6; CDR3 DNA: TGTGCCAGCAGCTTTACTAGCGGGGGACCCAATGAGCAGTTCTTC; CDR3 protein: CASSFTSGGPNEQFF
J gene: TRBJ1-1; D gene: -; clone size: -; V gene: TRBV15; CDR3 DNA: TGTGCCACAACCCAGGGGTCGTTCACTGAAGCTTTCTTT; CDR3 protein: CATTQGSFTEAFF
J gene: TRBJ2-5; D gene: -; clone size: once; V gene: TRBV28; CDR3 DNA: TGTGCCAGCAGCCTCTCTCCCGAGGGAGAGACCCAGTACTTC; CDR3 protein: CASSLSPEGETQYF
J gene: TRBJ1-2; D gene: -; clone size: -; V gene: TRBV5-4; CDR3 DNA: TGTGCCAGCAGCTCGTTCGACATTGGCTACACCTTC; CDR3 protein: CASSSFDIGYTF
J gene: TRBJ2-1; D gene: TRBD2; clone size: -; V gene: TRBV7-9; CDR3 DNA: TGTGCCAGCAGCCTAGCGGGCAGCACCTACAATGAGCAGTTCTTC; CDR3 protein: CASSLAGSTYNEQFF
J gene: TRBJ1-5; D gene: TRBD1; clone size: -; V gene: TRBV28; CDR3 DNA: TGTGCCAGCAGCAGGGACAGGGGGCACCAGCCCCAGCATTTT; CDR3 protein: CASSRDRGHQPQHF
J gene: TRBJ2-2; D gene: -; clone size: -; V gene: TRBV6-5; CDR3 DNA: TGTGCCAGCACCCCGGGGCCGAACACCGGGGAGCTGTTTTTT; CDR3 protein: CASTPGPNTGELFF
J gene: TRBJ1-5; D gene: TRBD1; clone size: -; V gene: TRBV2; CDR3 DNA: TGTGCCAGCAGTGACGCCGGGACAGAAAATCAGCCCCAGCATTTT; CDR3 protein: CASSDAGTENQPQHF
J gene: TRBJ2-7; D gene: -; clone size: -; V gene: TRBV5-4; CDR3 DNA: TGTGCCAGCAGCTTCGCCTCCTACGAGCAGTACTTC; CDR3 protein: CASSFASYEQYF
J gene: TRBJ2-3; D gene: -; clone size: -; V gene: TRBV7-9; CDR3 DNA: TGTGCCAGCCTTGGGGTGGAGCAGTATTTT; CDR3 protein: CASLGVEQYF
J gene: TRBJ1-1; D gene: -; clone size: -; V gene: TRBV6-5; CDR3 DNA: TGTGCCAGCTCCCCGGGACACGAGAACACTGAAGCTTTCTTT; CDR3 protein: CASSPGHENTEAFF
J gene: TRBJ2-7; D gene: TRBD2; clone size: -; V gene: TRBV27; CDR3 DNA: TGTGCCAGCAGTTGGACTAGCGGCTACGAGCAGTACTTC; CDR3 protein: CASSWTSGYEQYF
J gene: TRBJ1-5; D gene: -; clone size: -; V gene: TRBV28; CDR3 DNA: TGTGCCAGCAAATGGGGGATCTATAGCAATCAGCCCCAGCATTTT; CDR3 protein: CASKWGIYSNQPQHF
J gene: TRBJ2-7; D gene: -; clone size: -; V gene: TRBV27; CDR3 DNA: TGTGCCAGCAGTTTAACCTACAGGGCCGCCTACGAGCAGTACTTC; CDR3 protein: CASSLTYRAAYEQYF
J gene: TRBJ2-1; D gene: -; clone size: once; V gene: TRBV28; CDR3 DNA: TGTGCCAGCAGTTTTTTCTCCGGGAATGAGCAGTTCTTC; CDR3 protein: CASSFFSGNEQFF
J gene: TRBJ2-7; D gene: TRBD2; clone size: -; V gene: TRBV7-9; CDR3 DNA: TGTGCCAGCAGCTCTCGTTTTAGCGGGAGGGCGTACGAGCAGTACTTC; CDR3 protein: CASSSRFSGRAYEQYF
J gene: TRBJ1-1; D gene: -; clone size: -; V gene: TRBV19; CDR3 DNA: TGTGCCAGTAGTATGGGCAGGGAAACTGAAGCTTTCTTT; CDR3 protein: CASSMGRETEAFF
J gene: TRBJ2-1; D gene: TRBD2; clone size: -; V gene: TRBV11-2; CDR3 DNA: TGTGCCAGCAGCCACGGCCCTGCTAGCGGGAGTTGGGGTGAGCAGTTCTTC; CDR3 protein: CASSHGPASGSWGEQFF
J gene: TRBJ2-1; D gene: TRBD2; clone size: -; V gene: TRBV5-6; CDR3 DNA: TGTGCCAGCAGCTCACCGGGACTAGCGGGAGTGAATGAGCAGTTCTTC; CDR3 protein: CASSSPGLAGVNEQFF
J gene: TRBJ2-1; D gene: TRBD2; clone size: -; V gene: TRBV9; CDR3 DNA: TGTGCCAGCAGCTCACGCGGGAGCTCCTACAATGAGCAGTTCTTC; CDR3 protein: CASSSRGSSYNEQFF
J gene: TRBJ2-1; D gene: TRBD2; clone size: -; V gene: TRBV27; CDR3 DNA: TGTGCCAGCAGTTTGGGGGGGATCCCCTACAATGAGCAGTTCTTC; CDR3 protein: CASSLGGIPYNEQFF
J gene: TRBJ2-7; D gene: -; clone size: once; V gene: TRBV4-1; CDR3 DNA: TGCGCCAGCAGCCAAGATTTGGGGTCCATGTCCTACGAGCAGTACTTC; CDR3 protein: CASSQDLGSMSYEQYF
J gene: TRBJ1-2; D gene: -; clone size: -; V gene: TRBV9; CDR3 DNA: TGTGCCAGCAGCGAGTACGTAACAGGTGGTGGCTACACCTTC; CDR3 protein: CASSEYVTGGGYTF
J gene: TRBJ2-2; D gene: -; clone size: -; V gene: TRBV27; CDR3 DNA: TGTGCCAGCAGTCTCACAGGGAACACCGGGGAGCTGTTTTTT; CDR3 protein: CASSLTGNTGELFF
J gene: TRBJ2-7; D gene: TRBD1; clone size: -; V gene: TRBV7-9; CDR3 DNA: TGTGCCAGCAGCCGACAGGGGGCCGGACGGGAGTTCTCCTACGAGCAGTACTTC; CDR3 protein: CASSRQGAGREFSYEQYF
J gene: TRBJ2-1; D gene: -; clone size: -; V gene: TRBV15; CDR3 DNA: TGTGCCACCAGCAGCCCCCAGAGCTCCTACAATGAGCAGTTCTTC; CDR3 protein: CATSSPQSSYNEQFF
J gene: TRBJ2-7; D gene: TRBD2; clone size: -; V gene: TRBV6-1; CDR3 DNA: TGTGCCAGCAGAGATGGCGGGAGTTCCCTCTACGAGCAGTACTTC; CDR3 protein: CASRDGGSSLYEQYF
J gene: TRBJ1-2; D gene: -; clone size: -; V gene: TRBV7-3; CDR3 DNA: TGTGCCAGCAGCCTAACGGGGGGCTCTGGCTACACCTTC; CDR3 protein: CASSLTGGSGYTF
J gene: TRBJ1-5; D gene: TRBD1; clone size: -; V gene: TRBV2; CDR3 DNA: TGTGCCAGCAGTGGTGGGACAGGGAGCAATCAGCCCCAGCATTTT; CDR3 protein: CASSGGTGSNQPQHF
J gene: TRBJ1-6; D gene: TRBD1; clone size: -; V gene: TRBV4-1; CDR3 DNA: TGCGCCAGCAGCCAGACAACAGGGGGCACAGGTTCCCTCCACTTT; CDR3 protein: CASSQTTGGTGSLHF
J gene: TRBJ2-7; D gene: TRBD2; clone size: -; V gene: TRBV7-9; CDR3 DNA: TGTGCCAGCAGCTTTGGGACTAGCGCAGAGGAGGGCTCCTACGAGCAGTACTTC; CDR3 protein: CASSFGTSAEEGSYEQYF
J gene: TRBJ2-2; D gene: TRBD2; clone size: -; V gene: TRBV7-6; CDR3 DNA: TGTGCCAGCAGCCCCTCTAGCGGGATATCGTACACCGGGGAGCTGTTTTTT; CDR3 protein: CASSPSSGISYTGELFF
J gene: TRBJ2-1; D gene: -; clone size: -; V gene: TRBV9; CDR3 DNA: TGTGCCAGCAGCGTAGCACTAGTAGGCGGTGAGCAGTTCTTC; CDR3 protein: CASSVALVGGEQFF